This T cell receptor (beta chain) was found in a study of CD8+ T cells in alopecia areata. cDNA prepared by RNA extraction and subsequent reverse transcription served as the template for sequencing. Sequencing was performed with immunoSEQ multiplex PCR; in TCRdb, only in-frame clones are kept and a portion is missing. The sample shows about 210,000 clones, over 40% of them seen only once. Specified treatment: oral pan-JAK inhibitor, 5-10 mg twice daily. PBMCs were stained for CD3, CD4 and CD8, and CD4+ and CD8+ T cells were sorted. Concerning this clone: Its specificity is not known.

General study findings and limits: Whether baseline CD8+ expansion is linked to response remains uncertain, given a single nonresponder. Scalp clonality decreased significantly with tofacitinib, and so did expanded CD8+ clones among the top 100.

The TCR originated in a human donor with alopecia areata. Specimen: CD4+ T cells sorted from blood, collected at approximately week 37, from a patient treated with tofacitinib.

CDR3 region: CSGRRGNTEAFF. The CDR3 nucleotides read TGCAGCGGACGACGGGGGAACACTGAAGCTTTCTTT. This rearrangement joins TRBV29-1 to TRBJ1-1; D remains ambiguous. There are 12 residues in the CDR3. V dropped 7 bases and J dropped 1 base, with 10 bases sitting between them. Germline V lookup: CDR1 SQVTM, CDR2 ANQGSEA.